This entry describes one T cell receptor (beta chain). The record originates from a study of blood T cell repertoires in COVID-19. Study-level background: T cells, B-cell-depleted T cells, or PBMCs provided the cDNA or gDNA that served as material.

Sequencing was performed with immunoSEQ multiplex PCR; in TCRdb, only in-frame clones are kept and a portion is missing. The sample yields about 480,000 clones, 80% to 90% seen once. Trimming stripped 1 base from V and 1 base from J, with 8 bases between. From germline, CDR1 is MNHNS and CDR2 SASEGT. The length of the CDR3 is 15 residues. This sequence originates from a man aged 18-30 years with COVID-19, enrolled during active disease. The J gene is TRBJ1-5, the V gene TRBV6-1; D remains unclear. The sequenced sample consisted of peripheral blood. CDR3 DNA sequence: TGTGCCAGCAGTGAAGGGGAGGTCAGCAATCAGCCCCAGCATTTT. Its protein product is CASSEGEVSNQPQHF.